Described below is a single T cell receptor (beta chain) sequence and its context. The data were produced by immunoSEQ multiplex PCR, yet TCRdb's version contains in-frame clones alone and is incomplete. Of around 100,000 clones in the sample, more than 75% are singletons; the top ten hold 3.5% to 4.5%. V shed 3 bases and J shed 5 bases, with 14 bases lying between them. Germline values: CDR1 SGHAT, CDR2 FQNNGV. This CDR3 is 15 amino acids long. These data originate in a study of blood T cell repertoires in COVID-19. The chain combines TRBV11-2 with TRBJ2-4; tentatively, D is TRBD1 (6 bases). The sequence was collected from a man aged 35 to 55 with acute or convalescent COVID-19. Material for sequencing was peripheral blood. The CDR3 protein is CASSLQGFPENIQYF. For the CDR3, the DNA is TGTGCCAGCAGCTTGCAGGGGTTCCCAGAAAACATTCAGTACTTC. The full variable domain, with the rest looked up from reference TRBV11-2 and TRBJ2-4, is EAGVAQSPRYKIIEKRQSVAFWCNPISGHATLYWYQQILGQGPKLLIQFQNNGVVDDSQLPKDRFSAERLKGVDSTLKIQPAKLEDSAVYLCASSLQGFPENIQYFGAGTRLSVL.